The 32 T cell receptor beta chains reported below all come from one sample, sequenced in a study of blood T cell repertoires in COVID-19. Assay used: immunoSEQ multiplex PCR; TCRdb lists only in-frame clones, some missing. This sample has 300,000 to 350,000 clones, with 85% to 90% found just once. The specimen sequenced was peripheral blood. The source of these receptors is a woman between 45 and 65 years old with COVID-19, enrolled during active disease.

The V gene is TRBV6-6, the J gene TRBJ1-1; D possibly corresponds to TRBD1 (5 bases). The CDR3 consists of 16 residues. With 2 bases removed from V and 2 bases from J, the gap between germline ends came to 15 bases. Germline V lookup: CDR1 MNHNY, CDR2 SVGAGI (reference sequence). CDR3 in amino acids: CASSYGLGVGNTEAFF. The CDR3, as DNA: TGTGCCAGCAGTTACGGCCTAGGGGTGGGAAACACTGAAGCTTTCTTT.

V and J are TRBV10-3 and TRBJ1-5, with a possible D match to TRBD1 (5 bases). V lost 8 bases to trimming and J lost 3 bases, with 14 bases between them. From germline, CDR1 is ENHRY and CDR2 SYGVKD. CDR3 length: 14 amino acids. The CDR3 spells CAISYDRLNQPQHF. Here the CDR3 DNA reads TGTGCCATCTCATATGACAGACTCAATCAGCCCCAGCATTTT.

This clone was counted a single time. The chain carries TRBV5-1 and TRBJ2-1; the D is unclear. This CDR3 is built from 13 residues. Germline CDR1 SGHRS, CDR2 YFSETQ. Trimming removed 6 bases at V and 9 bases at J, with 16 bases between. The DNA of the CDR3 is TGCGCCAGCACCCGAGGAGCCCCCCCTGAGCAGTTCTTC. Translated: CASTRGAPPEQFF.

The CDR3, as DNA: TGTGCCAGCAGCTTAGATTGGGGACAGGGGAGGAATGAGCAGTTCTTC. This encodes CASSLDWGQGRNEQFF. The rearrangement uses TRBV11-3 and TRBJ2-1; TRBD1 matches 10 bases. Unmatched junction bases numbered 6, after V lost 0 bases and J lost 7 bases. There are 16 residues in the CDR3. Germline CDR1 SGHNT, CDR2 YENEEA.

CDR3 DNA sequence: TGTGCCAGCAGCCATCCCGGGGGCAAAAACATTCAGTACTTC. Encoded protein: CASSHPGGKNIQYF. This chain joins TRBV7-8 and TRBJ2-4; the D gene is possibly TRBD2 (6 bases). The length of the CDR3 is 14 residues. Trimming stripped 5 bases from V and 3 bases from J, with 11 bases between. The germline V gene encodes CDR1 SGHVS and CDR2 FQNEAQ.

This chain joins TRBV5-1 and TRBJ2-2, with 7 bases aligning to TRBD1. Trimming took 2 bases from V and 2 from J; bases not matched to a gene: 6. This CDR3 comprises 16 residues. Germline-derived CDR1 and CDR2 are SGHRS and YFSETQ. In DNA form, the CDR3 reads TGCGCCAGCAGCTTCAGACAGGGACCTAACACCGGGGAGCTGTTTTTT. It encodes CASSFRQGPNTGELFF.

Details on this clone: Within the sample, other DNA sequences also encode this same CDR3. The chain couples TRBV29-1 to TRBJ1-1; TRBD1 might be the D (6 bases). Germline CDR1 is SQVTM and CDR2 is ANQGSEA. This CDR3 comprises 13 residues. V lost 7 bases and J lost 0, with 12 bases in between. In nucleotides, the CDR3 is TGCAGCGCGACTGGGGGCGTGAACACTGAAGCTTTCTTT. Protein: CSATGGVNTEAFF.

The chain recombines TRBV27 with TRBJ2-1, with 7 bases identical to TRBD2. This CDR3 comprises 14 residues. CDR1 is MNHEY, CDR2 SMNVEV, per germline (reference sequence). The V and J ends lost 4 bases and 12 bases, in that order; junction bases with no gene match: 12. CDR3 nucleotide sequence: TGTGCCAGCAGTTCGGCGGGGGTGCTTTTATCGCAGTTCTTC. Its translation is CASSSAGVLLSQFF.

Only one count was recorded for this clone. The chain joins TRBV27 to TRBJ2-1, with D possibly matching TRBD2 (5 bases). CDR1 is MNHEY, CDR2 SMNVEV, per germline (reference sequence). V was shortened by 6 bases and J by 2 bases, with 17 bases between the two germline ends. This CDR3 region has 16 residues. The CDR3 reads CASSSWGGSTYNEQFF. Here the CDR3 DNA reads TGTGCCAGCAGCTCTTGGGGTGGGAGTACCTACAATGAGCAGTTCTTC.

The chain has TRBV5-1 and TRBJ2-7; a weak D match, TRBD1 (5 bases). From germline, CDR1 is SGHRS and CDR2 YFSETQ. The CDR3 has 13 amino acids. V lost 5 bases and J 1 base, leaving 10 bases between the germline ends. CDR3 loop: CASRQVLSYEQYF. CDR3 bases: TGCGCCAGCAGACAGGTTTTATCCTACGAGCAGTACTTC.

V and J are TRBV4-3 and TRBJ1-2, with TRBD1 identical over 8 bases. Germline values: CDR1 LGHNA, CDR2 YSLEER. J lost 8 bases, V lost 0 bases, and 5 bases had no gene match. The CDR3 has 14 amino acids. The CDR3 nucleotides are TGCGCCAGCAGCCAAGAGGACAGGGACCGAGGCTACACCTTC. Translation gives CASSQEDRDRGYTF.

In its sample, this clone was seen a few times. The chain is built from TRBV14 and TRBJ2-7, with D tentatively TRBD1 (6 bases). The length of the CDR3 is 15 residues. Trimming removed 3 bases at V and 3 bases at J, with 15 bases between. CDR1 and CDR2 (germline): SGHDN, FVKESK. As DNA, the CDR3 is TGTGCCAGCAGCCACTCGGGGACACACCTCTACGAGCAGTACTTC. Its translation is CASSHSGTHLYEQYF.

This chain connects TRBV6-6 to TRBJ2-5; no definite D call. The germline gives CDR1 MNHNY, CDR2 SVGAGI (reference sequence). The CDR3 spans 14 residues. V was shortened by 4 bases and J by 5 bases, with 14 bases between the two germline ends. In DNA, the CDR3 is TGTGCCAGCAGTTTCGGAGTTGCCGCGGAGACCCAGTACTTC. Translated, it gives CASSFGVAAETQYF.

The chain joins TRBV30 to TRBJ2-3; 14 nucleotides align to TRBD2. CDR3 length equals 17 residues. Germline values: CDR1 GTSNPN, CDR2 SVGIG (reference sequence). The V gene end was trimmed by 0 bases and the J gene end by 0 bases; junction bases not matched to a gene: 2. The CDR3 sequence is CAWSVRTSGRSTDTQYF. The CDR3 DNA reads TGTGCCTGGAGTGTACGGACTAGCGGGAGGAGCACAGATACGCAGTATTTT.

J is TRBJ2-5 and V is TRBV5-1; 10 nucleotides agree with TRBD2. The CDR3 consists of 14 residues. CDR1 is SGHRS, CDR2 YFSETQ, per germline. The trim removed 5 bases at V and 4 bases at J, leaving 5 bases unmatched. The DNA of the CDR3 is TGCGCCAGCAGACTAGCGGGAATGTCAGAGACCCAGTACTTC. Protein product: CASRLAGMSETQYF.

The V gene is TRBV6-6, the J gene TRBJ1-2, with a possible D match to TRBD1 (5 bases). Germline V gene lookup returns CDR1 MNHNY and CDR2 SVGAGI (reference sequence). The V and J ends lost 4 bases and 1 base respectively, with 16 bases between them. CDR3 length: 16 amino acids. The CDR3 sequence is CASSFLGRVVNYGYTF. DNA for the CDR3: TGTGCCAGCAGTTTCCTAGGCAGGGTAGTTAACTATGGCTACACCTTC.

The genes are TRBV6-2 or TRBV6-3 and TRBJ2-1; 7 nucleotides align to TRBD2. Germline lookup yields CDR1 MNHEY and CDR2 SVGEGT. Trimming took 3 bases from V and 4 from J; bases not matched to a gene: 3. The CDR3 has 14 residues. The CDR3 bases are TGTGCCAGCAGTTATGGGGGGGGATACAATGAGCAGTTCTTC. It codes for CASSYGGGYNEQFF.

In DNA, the CDR3 is TGTGCCAGCTCACCCGGGGGAAGGGATTATGGCTACACCTTC. Its protein is CASSPGGRDYGYTF. The rearrangement joins TRBV18 to TRBJ1-2, with a weak D call TRBD1 (5 bases). The V gene lost 3 bases and the J gene lost 5 bases, with 13 bases spanning the gap. The germline V gene encodes CDR1 KGHSH and CDR2 LQKENI. The CDR3 has 14 residues.

This chain uses TRBV4-3 with TRBJ1-4, with a possible D match to TRBD1 (6 bases). CDR3 length: 11 amino acids. V gave up 5 bases and J gave up 11 bases, with 9 bases separating them. Germline loops: CDR1 LGHNA, CDR2 YSLEER. In DNA form, the CDR3 reads TGCGCCAGCAGCTCAGGGGTGAAACTGTTTTTT. As protein: CASSSGVKLFF.

The chain uses TRBV10-3 and TRBJ1-3; maybe TRBD1 (6 bases). V was shortened by 2 bases and J by 0 bases, with 8 bases between the two germline ends. Germline CDR1 ENHRY, CDR2 SYGVKD. The CDR3 covers 15 residues. The DNA for the CDR3 is TGTGCCATCAGTGAGACACAGGGCTCTGGAAACACCATATATTTT. Protein: CAISETQGSGNTIYF.

The chain carries TRBV10-1 and TRBJ1-2, with D perhaps TRBD1 (6 bases). The germline V gene has CDR1 WNHNN and CDR2 SYGVQD (reference sequence). Deletions cut 8 bases from V and 4 bases from J, with 11 bases between. This CDR3 has 12 residues. The CDR3 is CASSDSSYGYTF. The CDR3 bases are TGCGCCAGCTCGGACAGCTCCTATGGCTACACCTTC.

This clone was recorded only once. The chain joins TRBV11-3 to TRBJ1-1, with D tentatively TRBD1 (5 bases). Germline V lookup: CDR1 SGHNT, CDR2 YENEEA. The CDR3 has 16 amino acids. The V end was cut by 7 bases, the J end by 5 bases, with 23 bases between. The DNA for the CDR3 is TGTGCCAGCACCCCGCAGGGAAGCCTTAAAGGGACTGAAGCTTTCTTT. It codes for CASTPQGSLKGTEAFF.

The J gene is TRBJ2-4, the V gene TRBV19; 7 bases line up with TRBD1. The germline gives CDR1 LNHDA, CDR2 SQIVND (reference sequence). The CDR3 consists of 13 residues. The trim removed 6 bases at V and 7 bases at J, leaving 6 bases unmatched. The CDR3: CASRRQGVNIQYF. In nucleotides, the CDR3 is TGTGCCAGTAGACGACAGGGTGTGAACATTCAGTACTTC.

V is TRBV29-1 and J is TRBJ1-1; TRBD1 agrees at 10 bases. The CDR3 covers 15 residues. The germline V gene has CDR1 SQVTM and CDR2 ANQGSEA. The ends lost 6 bases at V and 4 bases at J; junction bases unmatched: 11. The CDR3 protein is CSVGTRGDRGTEAFF. In nucleotides, the CDR3 is TGCAGCGTGGGGACGAGGGGGGACAGGGGCACTGAAGCTTTCTTT.

The chain joins TRBV5-5 to TRBJ1-2, with D possibly being TRBD1 (5 bases). Germline lookup yields CDR1 SGHKS and CDR2 YYEKEE (reference sequence). The CDR3 is made up of 15 amino acids. The germline V and J ends were trimmed by 0 bases and 0 bases, with 9 bases remaining between them. The CDR3 spells CASSLVVQANYGYTF. The DNA for the CDR3 is TGTGCCAGCAGCTTGGTGGTACAGGCTAACTATGGCTACACCTTC.

The chain uses TRBV10-3 and TRBJ2-7; tentatively, D is TRBD2 (5 bases). Germline values: CDR1 ENHRY, CDR2 SYGVKD. Trimming shortened V by 0 bases and J by 5 bases, and 8 bases separated the two germline ends. The CDR3 length is 13 residues. The CDR3 is CAISESRAHEQYF. In DNA, the CDR3 is TGTGCCATCAGTGAGTCGAGGGCACACGAGCAGTACTTC.

This sequence joins TRBV7-2 and TRBJ1-2; 7 bases agree with TRBD1. V lost 4 bases and J lost 1; bases outside the gene matches: 3. Germline CDR1 is SGHTA and CDR2 is FQGNSA. The CDR3 extends over 14 amino acids. The CDR3 sequence is CASSWGQINYGYTF. The CDR3 DNA sequence: TGTGCCAGCAGCTGGGGACAGATTAACTATGGCTACACCTTC. Using reference TRBV7-2 and TRBJ1-2 for the parts outside the CDR3, the full variable domain is GAGVSQSPSNKVTEKGKDVELRCDPISGHTALYWYRQSLGQGLEFLIYFQGNSAPDKSGLPSDRFSAERTGGSVSTLTIQRTQQEDSAVYLCASSWGQINYGYTFGSGTRLTVV.

The chain uses TRBV25-1 and TRBJ2-2; the match to TRBD2 covers 7 bases. The CDR3 runs to 15 residues. The J segment lost 0 bases and the V segment lost 5 bases, leaving 3 bases of the junction unmatched. Germline V gene sequence: CDR1 MGHDK, CDR2 SYGVNS. CDR3 coding DNA: TGTGCCAGCAGTTTAGCGGGTTCGAACACCGGGGAGCTGTTTTTT. It yields the protein CASSLAGSNTGELFF.

The V and J genes are TRBV3-1 (or the pseudogene TRBV3-2) and TRBJ2-7; D gene uncertain. Germline CDR1 and CDR2: LGHDT and YNNKEL (reference sequence). This CDR3 is 12 amino acids long. Trimming pared 6 bases from V and 5 bases from J, leaving 11 bases between. The CDR3 spells CASSSELDEQYF. In DNA form, the CDR3 reads TGTGCCAGCAGTTCGGAGCTCGACGAGCAGTACTTC.

The V gene is TRBV30, the J gene TRBJ1-1; D is unclear. The CDR3 contains 12 residues. The germline gives CDR1 GTSNPN, CDR2 SVGIG (reference sequence). The ends were cut back, 4 bases at V and 0 bases at J, with 6 bases in the middle. CDR3 amino acids: CAWTQMNTEAFF. The CDR3 coding sequence is TGTGCCTGGACTCAGATGAACACTGAAGCTTTCTTT.

The chain recombines TRBV9 with TRBJ1-1; 7 nucleotides agree with TRBD1. The CDR3 is 13 residues long. Germline CDR1 and CDR2: SGDLS and YYNGEE. With V trimmed by 4 bases and J by 5 bases, 5 bases remained unmatched. The CDR3 DNA reads TGTGCCAGCAGCCGAACAGGGGATACTGAAGCTTTCTTT. This sequence encodes CASSRTGDTEAFF.

V is TRBV6-5 and J is TRBJ1-5; maybe TRBD1 (6 bases). Germline lookup yields CDR1 MNHEY and CDR2 SVGAGI. Trimming removed 6 bases from V and 1 base from J, with 13 bases in between. This CDR3 region has 15 residues. The CDR3: CASRHDRSSNQPQHF. For the CDR3, the DNA is TGTGCCAGCAGGCATGACAGGTCCAGCAATCAGCCCCAGCATTTT.